A single sample is the source of the 10 T cell receptor beta chains below, sequenced in a study of regulatory T cells in long-lasting Graves disease. For TCR beta, libraries came from iRepertoire HTBI primers and Arm-PCR of CDR3 regions. TCRdb fed the multiplex PCR reads into MiXCR, producing one record per CDR3 protein. The table records 400,000 to 550,000 distinct CDR3 sequences, around 14% of them present only once. Specified time point: newly diagnosed GD, antithyroid drugs for less than 3 months. The TCR library was made from RNA extracted from PBMCs. This same sample was also taken into another study, of T cells in Graves' hyperthyroidism and ophthalmopathy.

Sequenced material: peripheral blood mononuclear cells (PBMCs), taken at new diagnosis, from a patient treated with antithyroid drugs. These receptors were collected from a woman younger than 45 with Graves disease.

This clonotype was counted ten times or more. This sequence joins TRBV6-5 and TRBJ2-1, with D unresolved. The CDR3 has 13 residues. V gave up 4 bases and J gave up 7 bases, with 11 bases separating them. From germline, CDR1 is MNHEY and CDR2 SVGAGI. The CDR3 DNA reads as TGTGCCAGCAGTTCTGTAAAGGCGAATGAGCAGTTCTTC. Translated: CASSSVKANEQFF.

This clonotype has ten or more counts. V gene TRBV2 combines with J gene TRBJ2-1, with TRBD2 as a possible D gene (5 bases). Germline V CDR1 and CDR2: SNHLY, FYNNEI. The length of the CDR3 is 12 residues. Trimming cost V 10 bases and J 3 bases, with 10 bases left between them. The CDR3 sequence: CATTTSYNEQFF. For the CDR3, the DNA is TGTGCCACCACCACTAGCTACAATGAGCAGTTCTTC.

The chain combines TRBV29-1 with TRBJ2-2; tentative D call: TRBD2 (5 bases). The germline V gene encodes CDR1 SQVTM and CDR2 ANQGSEA. With 3 bases removed from V and 1 base from J, the gap between germline ends came to 9 bases. The length of the CDR3 is 14 residues. The CDR3 nucleotides read TGCAGCGTTGACTGGGCGGGGAACACCGGGGAGCTGTTTTTT. Its protein product is CSVDWAGNTGELFF.

Remarks on this clonotype: At one end the junction does not follow the germline gene, possibly because of a read error. The V gene is TRBV5-1, the J gene TRBJ2-1; TRBD2 matches at 10 bases. CDR1 and CDR2 from the germline V gene are SGHRS and YFSETQ. The CDR3 runs to 17 residues. DNA for the CDR3: TGTGCCAGCAGCTTGGGACCCCTAGCGGGAGAGTACAATGAGCAGTTCTTC. As protein: CASSLGPLAGEYNEQFF.

This clonotype was seen a handful of times. The chain uses TRBV29-1 and TRBJ2-2, with TRBD1 identical over 10 bases. The CDR3 covers 13 residues. Germline trimming cut 6 bases from V and 7 bases from J; bases unmatched to any gene: 5. Germline CDR1 is SQVTM and CDR2 is ANQGSEA. The CDR3 DNA is TGCAGCGTCGGGACAGGGGAGGGCGGGGAGCTGTTTTTT. It specifies CSVGTGEGGELFF.

This clonotype was counted a single time. Being one base from a much bigger clone, this may be a read error. This chain links TRBV20-1 with TRBJ2-4, with 12 bases aligning to TRBD2. With the DNA end fitting TRBJ2-1 better, the J assignment may be wrong. CDR1 DFQATT and CDR2 SNEGSKA come from the germline V gene (reference sequence). The CDR3 runs to 14 residues. The CDR3 sequence is CSARASGRVYEQFF. The CDR3 DNA is TGCAGTGCTAGGGCTAGCGGGAGGGTCTACGAGCAGTTCTTC.

This clonotype was detected ten times or more. The chain employs TRBV27 and TRBJ2-1; 11 positions agree with TRBD1. Germline V gene lookup returns CDR1 MNHEY and CDR2 SMNVEV (reference sequence). V lost 3 bases, J lost 6 bases, and 10 bases stayed unmatched. The CDR3 has 17 amino acids. The CDR3 loop is CASSFGIPGQGGNEQFF. CDR3 DNA: TGTGCCAGCAGTTTCGGCATTCCGGGACAGGGGGGCAATGAGCAGTTCTTC.

This clonotype was recorded many times. The DNA of the CDR3 is TGTGCCTGGAGTGTGAAGGGAGTTAGAACAGATACGCAGTATTTT. Protein sequence: CAWSVKGVRTDTQYF. The chain carries TRBV30 and TRBJ2-3, with a tentative D call TRBD2 (5 bases). The V end lost 0 bases, the J end lost 3 bases, and 13 bases lay between the germline ends. The CDR3 sequence is 15 residues long. The V gene's germline CDR1 is GTSNPN and CDR2 SVGIG (reference sequence).

The chain links TRBV27 to TRBJ1-1; 7 bases are shared with TRBD1. Germline V gene sequence: CDR1 MNHEY, CDR2 SMNVEV (reference sequence). V shed 2 bases, J shed 6 bases, and the junction held 12 bases outside the gene matches. The CDR3 totals 16 residues. CDR3 in amino acids: CASSLMGRTGLSEAFF. The DNA of the CDR3 is TGTGCCAGCAGTTTAATGGGGCGGACAGGCCTCTCTGAAGCTTTCTTT.

As regards this clonotype: A read error is possible here, since a much larger clone lies one base away. The chain has TRBV6-2 or TRBV6-3 and TRBJ2-2, with TRBD2 matching 13 bases. V shed 6 bases and J 3 bases; nucleotides not matched to a gene: 1. Germline values: CDR1 MNHEY, CDR2 SVGEGT. The CDR3 is made up of 15 amino acids. For the CDR3, the DNA is TGTGCCAGCAGGGGACTAGCGGGATACACCGGGGAGCTGTTTTTT. Translating it yields CASRGLAGYTGELFF.